The present T cell receptor beta chain was sequenced within a study of T cells after yellow fever vaccination (dated by TCRdb to between 2017 and 2020). Looking at the study overall: Libraries from fractions with low cell numbers were prepared with the SMART-Seq v4 Ultra Low Input RNA kit. To follow T-cell clones before and after both primary and booster YFV17D yellow fever vaccination, bulk TCR alpha and beta repertoires underwent longitudinal sequencing. Two healthy male donors, one aged 18 to 30 and one aged 30 to 40 years, were included in the cohort. Blood was drawn at multiple timepoints before and after primary and secondary immunization, with bulk PBMC replicates and cell subsets isolated. Paper-wide results and their limitations: Computational filtering was required because FACS-sorted repertoires could contain abundant contaminating clonotypes from the bulk population. After the booster, most clones that had expanded after primary vaccination were detected again (approximately 97% of CD4 and 70% to 90% of CD8), suggesting broad maintenance of memory. The secondary T-cell response was found to be weaker but faster than the primary response, with a peak reached on day 5 rather than on day 15. A small share of clonotypes was detected in both CD4 and CD8 compartments, with the overlap likely arising from convergent recombination. Because only a couple of donors were included in the study, the extent to which the findings can be generalized is limited.

Concerning this clonotype itself: Its antigen is unknown. There are no base qualities to consult, and no much larger clone falls within one base.

From the germline V gene (reference sequence), CDR1 is SEHNR and CDR2 is FQNEAQ. Trimming costs V 3 bases and J 4 bases, and their ends lie 8 bases apart. The CDR3 runs 13 residues from the cysteine to the phenylalanine. Only the CDR3 part of the read is kept: 39 bases, read in frame from the first base. Reading the label with the study, this specimen's treatment or condition is: live attenuated yellow fever vaccine strain. At each blood-draw timepoint, two biological replicates of bulk PBMCs were collected. A standard Ficoll-Paque protocol was used to isolate PBMCs from peripheral blood. TriZol was used to extract RNA from bulk PBMCs, from CD4 and CD8 fractions, and from dextramer-positive and dextramer-negative fractions. TCR cDNA was made using 5'RACE template switching, a step that added a universal primer site and unique molecular identifiers. Priming of cDNA synthesis was performed from both the TCR alpha and TCR beta constant segments. Libraries were amplified in two PCR steps, with sample barcodes and sequencing adapters added in the second step. Sequencing of the libraries was done on either Illumina HiSeq 2500 (2x100 bp) or NovaSeq (2x150 bp). From the authors' description of their analysis: MIGEC handled demultiplexing of reads and collapsing into UMI consensus sequences, while MiXCR performed V(D)J alignment. Vaccine-responding clonotypes were defined with edgeR using replicate PBMC samples, requiring FDR below 0.01 and a log2 fold change above 5 up to day 15. Each bulk clonotype received a CD4 or CD8 identity based on whether the sequenced CD4 or CD8 repertoire contained that clonotype at higher abundance. Using fastp at Q25 and MiXCR, TCRdb reprocessed the public reads and kept productive beta chains. Entries that share a CDR3 protein sequence are merged under the most common genes and DNA. Here the V and J calls rest on TCRdb's processing, not on the authors' analysis. The sample includes hundreds of thousands of distinct CDR3 sequences, with 10% to 15% observed a single time. The ten largest clones add up to under 15% of the sample.

The sequencing used PBMCs, collected on the day of the yellow fever booster vaccination. This clonotype originated in a man aged 25 to 40 who received the YFV17D yellow fever vaccine. In this chain, TRBV7-9 is recombined with TRBJ2-3, with no D gene named confidently. The CDR3 protein sequence reads: CASSFIAADTQYF. The DNA sequence reads TGTGCCAGCAGCTTTATTGCGGCAGATACGCAGTATTTT.